This paragraph reports one T cell receptor beta chain. The clone's antigen remains unknown. Within one base of it there is no much larger clone, and no base qualities were kept. CDR1 is given as SNHLY and CDR2 as FYNNEI, both from the germline V gene. Counted from cysteine to phenylalanine, this CDR3 has 13 amino acids. The entry retains the CDR3 DNA only, 39 bases that are in frame from base 1. Cut back by 6 bases and 10 bases, the V and J ends lie 18 bases apart. The record originates from a study of shared clonotypes between healthy human individuals (TCRdb year 2020). With regard to the full study: The cohort comprised a couple of women and a few men aged 18 to 49 years. For each donor, CD4 naive and CD4 memory were each given three plates, CD8 naive was given two plates, and CD8 memory was given one plate. To estimate repertoire size and how much clonotype sharing occurs between individuals, the study deeply sequenced the blood TCR repertoires of about five healthy adults. Libraries were prepared and TCR repertoires were sequenced by different laboratories using diverse techniques, in order to increase sequencing depth and limit assay-specific biases. Between about 0.8 and 9 billion PBMCs per donor were obtained by leukapheresis.

The donors were healthy, HIV-negative adults who had no recently reported acute infections or vaccinations. Every donor was a Caucasian adult living in Nashville, Tennessee, USA. Magnetic negative selection was used to enrich CD4+ T cells, after which naive cells were positively selected on CD45RA and the negative fraction became the memory subset. After blood collection by leukapheresis, PBMCs were isolated using Ficoll-Histopaque density gradient centrifugation and then cryopreserved in the vapor phase of liquid nitrogen. Analytical flow cytometry was used to check the purity and quantity of every magnetically sorted T cell population. Genomic DNA was isolated from every sorted fraction and measured by UV absorbance on a Nanodrop 2000c. Summary of the overall study and its limitations: Compared with non-shared clonotypes, clonotypes shared by all four sorted-subset donors had higher generation probabilities. Naive subsets generally had larger estimated clonotype richness than memory subsets. Even with the large sequencing depth, rarefaction of the sorted-subset datasets indicated that sequencing was incomplete. Across a handful of donors, approximately 5% of naive CD4, approximately 3.6% of naive CD8, approximately 2.5% of memory CD4, and approximately 0.4% of memory CD8 clonotypes were shared. The genetic and exposure-history diversity represented was limited by the small number of donors. Sampling was limited to blood, and TCR repertoires in tissue likely differ from TCR repertoires in blood. Based on pairwise subsampling, the degree of clonotype sharing among donors was expected to be affected by sequencing depth.

Using the deep immunoSEQ assay, multiplex PCR amplified TCR CDR3 regions from genomic DNA. Extracted genomic DNA from each cell subset was distributed evenly across all wells of several immunoSEQ 96-well plates, and each plate was treated as a replicate. Each replicate PCR for sorted subsets received around 210 ng genomic DNA, equal to 30,000 or so T cell genomes. The purified libraries were quantified using a Qubit 3.0 fluorometer, sized with a Bioanalyzer 2100, and then quantified again using the KAPA Library Quantification kit. A separate single-read 150-cycle Illumina NextSeq 550 flow cell was used to sequence each immunoSEQ 96-well plate. The study's processing was this. Because the immunoSEQ output included only junctional sequences and no quality scores, the filtering could not be the same as the filtering used for full-length reads. Sequences were annotated with PyIR, a Python wrapper for IgBLAST v1.9, and V/J genes and CDR3 were assigned using IMGT germline references. Any read was removed if the V/J assignment was weak (E-value above 1e-6), the CDR3 was missing, or the read contained stop codons, out-of-frame junctions, or ambiguous translated residues. A V3J clonotype was defined by an identical inferred V gene, J gene, and CDR3 amino acid sequence. Percentage overlap between repertoires was computed as shared unique clonotypes divided by the size of the smaller repertoire. Three approaches were used to assess repertoire richness: RTK rarefaction, the Chao1 estimator, and Recon v2.1 estimates of unobserved clonotypes. OLGA was used to compute generation probabilities for all TCRbeta clonotypes that the gDNA method yielded from a few donors. This is the immuneACCESS table as TCRdb keeps it, with only in-frame sequences that have V and J called. A part of the clones is gone; compared with another copy, unresolved V genes explain less than half, and the rest is unexplained. V, J and clone size are those of that table, while D and trimming were read from the DNA. The sample includes hundreds of thousands of clones, with 96% observed a single time. Of the sample, about 0.064% is held by the ten largest clones.

The sequenced sample was naive CD4+ T cells sorted from blood. The label giving this sample's cell subset or site can be read as: CD45RA+ positively selected. This clonotype was obtained from a woman in her 30s in good health. The rearrangement combines TRBV2 with TRBJ1-1, with the D gene too uncertain to name. The CDR3 region: CASRVWVEFGAFF. In nucleotides, the sequence is TGTGCCAGCAGGGTCTGGGTGGAGTTCGGAGCTTTCTTT.